The clone carrying this T cell receptor beta chain came up many times. These data originate in a study of T cells after yellow fever vaccination. Study as a whole: EM, EMRA, CM and Tscm memory subsets were sorted using CD3, CD45RA, CCR7 and CD95. Whole-study findings and limits: Repertoires obtained by FACS sorting could include abundant clonotypes that entered as contaminants from the bulk population. Nearly all vaccine-responding clonotypes were undetectable in sorted memory subsets on day 0. Among all clonotypes, a small share was observed in both CD4 and CD8 compartments.

TCRdb analysed the 5' RACE reads with MiXCR anew, one entry per CDR3 protein. The data contain thousands of distinct CDR3 sequences, 5% to 6.5% of them singletons. The CDR3 runs to 12 residues. Trimming cost V 8 bases and J 4 bases, with 9 bases left between them. Specimen: PBMCs, either bulk or a sorted T-cell subset (CD4+, CD8+, memory, or dextramer-sorted; not recorded which), collected approximately 15 days after the first yellow fever vaccination. This receptor was obtained from a young man who received the YFV17D yellow fever vaccine. This chain connects TRBV12-3 or TRBV12-4 to TRBJ1-3, with a possible D match to TRBD1 (6 bases). The CDR3 bases are TGTGCCAGCGGGGGCTCAGGAAACACCATATATTTT. Amino acid sequence: CASGGSGNTIYF.